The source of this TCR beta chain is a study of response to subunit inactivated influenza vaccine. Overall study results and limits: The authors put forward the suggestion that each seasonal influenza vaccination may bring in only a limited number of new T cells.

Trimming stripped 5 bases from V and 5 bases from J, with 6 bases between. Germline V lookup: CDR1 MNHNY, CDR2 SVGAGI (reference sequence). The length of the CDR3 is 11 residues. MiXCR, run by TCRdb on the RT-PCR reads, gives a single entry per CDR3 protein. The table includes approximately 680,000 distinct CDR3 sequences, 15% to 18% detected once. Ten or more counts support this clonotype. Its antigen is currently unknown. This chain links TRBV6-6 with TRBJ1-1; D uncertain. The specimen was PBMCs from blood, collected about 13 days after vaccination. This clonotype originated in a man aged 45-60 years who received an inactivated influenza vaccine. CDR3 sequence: CASSQITEAFF. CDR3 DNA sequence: TGTGCCAGCAGTCAAATAACTGAAGCTTTCTTT.